This TCR beta chain emerged from a study of graft-versus-host responses after intestinal transplantation. Sequenced by immunoSEQ multiplex PCR; TCRdb stores in-frame clones only, minus some. The table shows roughly 30,000 clones, with roughly 80% occurring only once. V gave up 4 bases and J gave up 0 bases, with 14 bases separating them. Germline loops: CDR1 SGHNT, CDR2 YYREEE (reference sequence). The CDR3 is 17 residues long. About this clone itself: Antigen specificity is unknown.

This TCR was recovered from a human donor who received an intestinal transplant. The source was unstimulated CD8+ T cells sorted from spleen or lymph node cells, collected before intestinal transplant. The chain employs TRBV5-4 and TRBJ1-6; D may be TRBD1 (5 bases). CDR3 sequence reads: CASSQDRSSSYNSPLHF. The CDR3 nucleotides are TGTGCCAGCAGCCAAGACAGATCTAGCTCCTATAATTCACCCCTCCACTTT.